These T cell receptor beta chains were read from a single sample in a study of control samples from healthy donors and cancer patients. Produced via immunoSEQ multiplex PCR; TCRdb's table is partial and in-frame only. The sample consists of tens of thousands of clones, more than 75% of them appearing once. Sample: PBMCs. The receptor set was obtained from a woman aged 45-65 years with lung cancer. Both conserved end residues are part of each CDR3. Fields, in order: clone size, J gene, V gene, D gene, CDR3 protein, CDR3 DNA. The D gene is left open where the match is weak. Some rows mark clone size as missing; the rest say once, few, many or name a class of expanded clone.

NA,TRBJ1-4,TRBV6-2/TRBV6-3,TRBD1,CASSRDRAATNEKLFF,TGTGCCAGCAGTCGGGACAGGGCGGCAACTAATGAAAAACTGTTTTTT
few,TRBJ1-1,TRBV29-1,TRBD1,CSVLNTGGSNTEAFF,TGCAGCGTCCTTAACACAGGGGGATCGAACACTGAAGCTTTCTTT
medium-sized,TRBJ2-2,TRBV19,NA,CASSIGLGTGELFF,TGTGCCAGTAGTATAGGACTAGGCACCGGGGAGCTGTTTTTT
once,TRBJ1-2,TRBV7-9,NA,CASSRTWGRGTGYTF,TGTGCCAGCAGCCGGACATGGGGGCGTGGGACTGGCTACACCTTC
once,TRBJ2-1,TRBV7-6,TRBD2,CASSLAGEGRVQFF,TGTGCCAGCAGCTTAGCCGGGGAGGGCCGCGTGCAGTTCTTC
NA,TRBJ1-4,TRBV5-1,NA,CASSLGGLIDEKLFF,TGCGCCAGCAGCTTGGGCGGCCTAATCGACGAAAAACTGTTTTTT
NA,TRBJ1-1,TRBV6-2/TRBV6-3,TRBD1,CASSSSGGTEAFF,TGTGCCAGCAGTTCCTCAGGGGGGACTGAAGCTTTCTTT
NA,TRBJ1-1,TRBV6-5,NA,CASRHGQNFKAFF,TGTGCCAGCAGACATGGACAGAATTTTAAAGCTTTCTTT
NA,TRBJ2-5,TRBV12-3/TRBV12-4,TRBD1,CASSMTGEETQYF,TGTGCCAGCAGTATGACAGGGGAAGAGACCCAGTACTTC
NA,TRBJ1-1,TRBV6-5,TRBD1,CASSYSPGQGVTEAFF,TGTGCCAGCAGTTACTCACCGGGACAGGGGGTAACTGAAGCTTTCTTT
NA,TRBJ1-4,TRBV7-2,TRBD1,CASSFKGAYGEKLFF,TGTGCCAGCAGCTTCAAGGGGGCGTATGGCGAAAAACTGTTTTTT
NA,TRBJ1-2,TRBV5-5,NA,CASSLERKDYGYTF,TGTGCCAGCAGCTTGGAGAGGAAAGACTATGGCTACACCTTC